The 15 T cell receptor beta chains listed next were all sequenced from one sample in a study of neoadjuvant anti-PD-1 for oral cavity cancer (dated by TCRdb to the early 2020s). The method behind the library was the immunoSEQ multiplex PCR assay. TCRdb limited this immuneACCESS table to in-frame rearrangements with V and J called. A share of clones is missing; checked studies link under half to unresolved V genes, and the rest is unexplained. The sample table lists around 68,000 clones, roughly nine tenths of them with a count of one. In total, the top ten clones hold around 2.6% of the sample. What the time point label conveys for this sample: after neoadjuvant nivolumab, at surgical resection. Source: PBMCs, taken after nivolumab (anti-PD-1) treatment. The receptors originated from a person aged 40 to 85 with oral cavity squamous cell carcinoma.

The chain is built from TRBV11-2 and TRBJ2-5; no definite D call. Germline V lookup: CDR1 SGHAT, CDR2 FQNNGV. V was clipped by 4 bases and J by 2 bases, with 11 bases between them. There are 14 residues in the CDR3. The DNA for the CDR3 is TGTGCCAGCAGCTCCCTCCGTTATCAAGAGACCCAGTACTTC. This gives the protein CASSSLRYQETQYF.

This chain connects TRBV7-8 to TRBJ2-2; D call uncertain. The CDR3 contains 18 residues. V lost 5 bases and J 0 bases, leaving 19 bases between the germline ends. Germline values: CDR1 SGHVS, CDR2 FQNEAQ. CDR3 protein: CASSPMVSSYSNTGELFF. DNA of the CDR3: TGTGCCAGCAGCCCCATGGTGAGCAGCTATTCGAACACCGGGGAGCTGTTTTTT.

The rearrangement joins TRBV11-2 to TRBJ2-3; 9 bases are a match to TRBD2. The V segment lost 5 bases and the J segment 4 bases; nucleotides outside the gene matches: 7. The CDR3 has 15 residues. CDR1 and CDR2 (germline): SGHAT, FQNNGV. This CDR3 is CASSKAGGWADTQYF. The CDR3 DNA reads TGTGCCAGCAGCAAGGCGGGGGGGTGGGCAGATACGCAGTATTTT.

The CDR3 nucleotides are TGTGCCAGCAGCCCAAGACAGGGGGCGACGGAAAAACTGTTTTTT. It translates to CASSPRQGATEKLFF. The V and J genes are TRBV13 and TRBJ1-4; 10 bases fit TRBD1. The length of the CDR3 is 15 residues. Germline loops: CDR1 PRHDT, CDR2 FYEKMQ (reference sequence). J lost 8 bases, V lost 5 bases, and 8 bases had no gene match.

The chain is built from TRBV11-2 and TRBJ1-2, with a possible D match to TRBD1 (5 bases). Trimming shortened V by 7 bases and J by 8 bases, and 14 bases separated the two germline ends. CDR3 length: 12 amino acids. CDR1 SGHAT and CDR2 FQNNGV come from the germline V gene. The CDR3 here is CASKGRTLGYTF. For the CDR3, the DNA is TGTGCCAGCAAAGGGAGGACACTCGGCTACACCTTC.

The CDR3 reads CASSYTGERGYTF. DNA of the CDR3: TGTGCCAGCAGCTATACAGGGGAAAGAGGCTACACCTTC. The chain joins TRBV7-8 to TRBJ1-2; 7 nucleotides agree with TRBD1. In germline, CDR1 is SGHVS, CDR2 FQNEAQ. This CDR3 is 13 amino acids long. Losses at the gene ends were 4 bases for V and 8 bases for J; bases not matched to a gene: 7.

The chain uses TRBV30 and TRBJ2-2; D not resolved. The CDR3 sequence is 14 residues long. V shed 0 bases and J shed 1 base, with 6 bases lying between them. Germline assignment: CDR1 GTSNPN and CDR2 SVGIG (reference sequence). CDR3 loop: CAWSVRLNTGELFF. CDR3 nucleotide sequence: TGTGCCTGGAGTGTACGACTGAACACCGGGGAGCTGTTTTTT. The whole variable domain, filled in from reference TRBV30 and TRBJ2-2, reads SQTIHQWPATLVQPVGSPLSLECTVEGTSNPNLYWYRQAAGRGLQLLFYSVGIGQISSEVPQNLSASRPQDRQFILSSKKLLLSDSGFYLCAWSVRLNTGELFFGEGSRLTVL.

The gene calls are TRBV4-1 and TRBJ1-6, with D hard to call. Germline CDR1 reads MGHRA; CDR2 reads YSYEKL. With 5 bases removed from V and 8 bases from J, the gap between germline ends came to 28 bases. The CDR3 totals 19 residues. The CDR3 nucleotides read TGCGCCAGCAGCGGAATGATATCCCGGGGAGGGTCTGGCCATTCACCCCTCCACTTT. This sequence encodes CASSGMISRGGSGHSPLHF.

The CDR3 bases are TGCGCCAGCAGATCCAACATTGGGACATCAGAGACCCAGTACTTC. Protein: CASRSNIGTSETQYF. The chain is built from TRBV5-1 and TRBJ2-5; D is possibly TRBD1 (6 bases). There are 15 residues in the CDR3. Germline loops: CDR1 SGHRS, CDR2 YFSETQ. Deletions cut 5 bases from V and 4 bases from J, with 18 bases between.

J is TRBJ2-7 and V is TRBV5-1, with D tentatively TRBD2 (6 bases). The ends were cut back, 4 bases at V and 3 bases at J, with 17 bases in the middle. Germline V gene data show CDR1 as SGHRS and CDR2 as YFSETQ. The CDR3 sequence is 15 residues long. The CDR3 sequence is CASSTWHTGDYEQYF. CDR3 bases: TGCGCCAGCAGCACCTGGCACACGGGGGACTACGAGCAGTACTTC.

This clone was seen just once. The CDR3 DNA reads as TGCGCCAGCAGTCCACCGGGGGGAGGAGGCGAGCAGTACTTC. Translation: CASSPPGGGGEQYF. The V gene is TRBV10-2, the J gene TRBJ2-7; TRBD2 matches at 7 bases. Germline V gene sequence: CDR1 WSHSY, CDR2 SAAADI. The CDR3 runs to 14 residues. J gave up 6 bases and V 5 bases, and 10 bases lay outside the gene matches.

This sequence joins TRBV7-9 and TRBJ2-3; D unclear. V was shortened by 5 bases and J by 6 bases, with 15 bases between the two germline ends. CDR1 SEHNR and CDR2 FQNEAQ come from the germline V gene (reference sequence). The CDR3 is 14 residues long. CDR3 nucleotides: TGTGCCAGCAGCCAAGGGCTCTCCCTGGATACGCAGTATTTT. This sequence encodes CASSQGLSLDTQYF.

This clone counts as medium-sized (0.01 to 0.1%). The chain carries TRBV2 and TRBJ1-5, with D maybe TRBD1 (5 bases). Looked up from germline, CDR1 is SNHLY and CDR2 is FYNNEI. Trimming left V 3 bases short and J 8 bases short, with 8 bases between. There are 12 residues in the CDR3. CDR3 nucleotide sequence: TGTGCCAGCAGTGAGGGGCAAGAGCCCCAGCATTTT. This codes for CASSEGQEPQHF.

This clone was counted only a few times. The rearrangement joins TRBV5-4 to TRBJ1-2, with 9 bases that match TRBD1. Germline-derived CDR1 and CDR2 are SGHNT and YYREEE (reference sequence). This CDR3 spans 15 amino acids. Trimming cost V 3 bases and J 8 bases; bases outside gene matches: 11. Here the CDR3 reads CASSSWGQGQGGYTF. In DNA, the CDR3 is TGTGCCAGCAGCTCATGGGGACAGGGACAGGGAGGCTACACCTTC.

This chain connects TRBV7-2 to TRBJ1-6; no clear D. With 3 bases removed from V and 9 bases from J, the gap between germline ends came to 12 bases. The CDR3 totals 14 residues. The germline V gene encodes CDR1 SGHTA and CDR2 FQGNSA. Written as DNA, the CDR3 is TGTGCCAGCAGCTTCTCTGGAGGTGGTTCACCCCTCCACTTT. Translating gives CASSFSGGGSPLHF.